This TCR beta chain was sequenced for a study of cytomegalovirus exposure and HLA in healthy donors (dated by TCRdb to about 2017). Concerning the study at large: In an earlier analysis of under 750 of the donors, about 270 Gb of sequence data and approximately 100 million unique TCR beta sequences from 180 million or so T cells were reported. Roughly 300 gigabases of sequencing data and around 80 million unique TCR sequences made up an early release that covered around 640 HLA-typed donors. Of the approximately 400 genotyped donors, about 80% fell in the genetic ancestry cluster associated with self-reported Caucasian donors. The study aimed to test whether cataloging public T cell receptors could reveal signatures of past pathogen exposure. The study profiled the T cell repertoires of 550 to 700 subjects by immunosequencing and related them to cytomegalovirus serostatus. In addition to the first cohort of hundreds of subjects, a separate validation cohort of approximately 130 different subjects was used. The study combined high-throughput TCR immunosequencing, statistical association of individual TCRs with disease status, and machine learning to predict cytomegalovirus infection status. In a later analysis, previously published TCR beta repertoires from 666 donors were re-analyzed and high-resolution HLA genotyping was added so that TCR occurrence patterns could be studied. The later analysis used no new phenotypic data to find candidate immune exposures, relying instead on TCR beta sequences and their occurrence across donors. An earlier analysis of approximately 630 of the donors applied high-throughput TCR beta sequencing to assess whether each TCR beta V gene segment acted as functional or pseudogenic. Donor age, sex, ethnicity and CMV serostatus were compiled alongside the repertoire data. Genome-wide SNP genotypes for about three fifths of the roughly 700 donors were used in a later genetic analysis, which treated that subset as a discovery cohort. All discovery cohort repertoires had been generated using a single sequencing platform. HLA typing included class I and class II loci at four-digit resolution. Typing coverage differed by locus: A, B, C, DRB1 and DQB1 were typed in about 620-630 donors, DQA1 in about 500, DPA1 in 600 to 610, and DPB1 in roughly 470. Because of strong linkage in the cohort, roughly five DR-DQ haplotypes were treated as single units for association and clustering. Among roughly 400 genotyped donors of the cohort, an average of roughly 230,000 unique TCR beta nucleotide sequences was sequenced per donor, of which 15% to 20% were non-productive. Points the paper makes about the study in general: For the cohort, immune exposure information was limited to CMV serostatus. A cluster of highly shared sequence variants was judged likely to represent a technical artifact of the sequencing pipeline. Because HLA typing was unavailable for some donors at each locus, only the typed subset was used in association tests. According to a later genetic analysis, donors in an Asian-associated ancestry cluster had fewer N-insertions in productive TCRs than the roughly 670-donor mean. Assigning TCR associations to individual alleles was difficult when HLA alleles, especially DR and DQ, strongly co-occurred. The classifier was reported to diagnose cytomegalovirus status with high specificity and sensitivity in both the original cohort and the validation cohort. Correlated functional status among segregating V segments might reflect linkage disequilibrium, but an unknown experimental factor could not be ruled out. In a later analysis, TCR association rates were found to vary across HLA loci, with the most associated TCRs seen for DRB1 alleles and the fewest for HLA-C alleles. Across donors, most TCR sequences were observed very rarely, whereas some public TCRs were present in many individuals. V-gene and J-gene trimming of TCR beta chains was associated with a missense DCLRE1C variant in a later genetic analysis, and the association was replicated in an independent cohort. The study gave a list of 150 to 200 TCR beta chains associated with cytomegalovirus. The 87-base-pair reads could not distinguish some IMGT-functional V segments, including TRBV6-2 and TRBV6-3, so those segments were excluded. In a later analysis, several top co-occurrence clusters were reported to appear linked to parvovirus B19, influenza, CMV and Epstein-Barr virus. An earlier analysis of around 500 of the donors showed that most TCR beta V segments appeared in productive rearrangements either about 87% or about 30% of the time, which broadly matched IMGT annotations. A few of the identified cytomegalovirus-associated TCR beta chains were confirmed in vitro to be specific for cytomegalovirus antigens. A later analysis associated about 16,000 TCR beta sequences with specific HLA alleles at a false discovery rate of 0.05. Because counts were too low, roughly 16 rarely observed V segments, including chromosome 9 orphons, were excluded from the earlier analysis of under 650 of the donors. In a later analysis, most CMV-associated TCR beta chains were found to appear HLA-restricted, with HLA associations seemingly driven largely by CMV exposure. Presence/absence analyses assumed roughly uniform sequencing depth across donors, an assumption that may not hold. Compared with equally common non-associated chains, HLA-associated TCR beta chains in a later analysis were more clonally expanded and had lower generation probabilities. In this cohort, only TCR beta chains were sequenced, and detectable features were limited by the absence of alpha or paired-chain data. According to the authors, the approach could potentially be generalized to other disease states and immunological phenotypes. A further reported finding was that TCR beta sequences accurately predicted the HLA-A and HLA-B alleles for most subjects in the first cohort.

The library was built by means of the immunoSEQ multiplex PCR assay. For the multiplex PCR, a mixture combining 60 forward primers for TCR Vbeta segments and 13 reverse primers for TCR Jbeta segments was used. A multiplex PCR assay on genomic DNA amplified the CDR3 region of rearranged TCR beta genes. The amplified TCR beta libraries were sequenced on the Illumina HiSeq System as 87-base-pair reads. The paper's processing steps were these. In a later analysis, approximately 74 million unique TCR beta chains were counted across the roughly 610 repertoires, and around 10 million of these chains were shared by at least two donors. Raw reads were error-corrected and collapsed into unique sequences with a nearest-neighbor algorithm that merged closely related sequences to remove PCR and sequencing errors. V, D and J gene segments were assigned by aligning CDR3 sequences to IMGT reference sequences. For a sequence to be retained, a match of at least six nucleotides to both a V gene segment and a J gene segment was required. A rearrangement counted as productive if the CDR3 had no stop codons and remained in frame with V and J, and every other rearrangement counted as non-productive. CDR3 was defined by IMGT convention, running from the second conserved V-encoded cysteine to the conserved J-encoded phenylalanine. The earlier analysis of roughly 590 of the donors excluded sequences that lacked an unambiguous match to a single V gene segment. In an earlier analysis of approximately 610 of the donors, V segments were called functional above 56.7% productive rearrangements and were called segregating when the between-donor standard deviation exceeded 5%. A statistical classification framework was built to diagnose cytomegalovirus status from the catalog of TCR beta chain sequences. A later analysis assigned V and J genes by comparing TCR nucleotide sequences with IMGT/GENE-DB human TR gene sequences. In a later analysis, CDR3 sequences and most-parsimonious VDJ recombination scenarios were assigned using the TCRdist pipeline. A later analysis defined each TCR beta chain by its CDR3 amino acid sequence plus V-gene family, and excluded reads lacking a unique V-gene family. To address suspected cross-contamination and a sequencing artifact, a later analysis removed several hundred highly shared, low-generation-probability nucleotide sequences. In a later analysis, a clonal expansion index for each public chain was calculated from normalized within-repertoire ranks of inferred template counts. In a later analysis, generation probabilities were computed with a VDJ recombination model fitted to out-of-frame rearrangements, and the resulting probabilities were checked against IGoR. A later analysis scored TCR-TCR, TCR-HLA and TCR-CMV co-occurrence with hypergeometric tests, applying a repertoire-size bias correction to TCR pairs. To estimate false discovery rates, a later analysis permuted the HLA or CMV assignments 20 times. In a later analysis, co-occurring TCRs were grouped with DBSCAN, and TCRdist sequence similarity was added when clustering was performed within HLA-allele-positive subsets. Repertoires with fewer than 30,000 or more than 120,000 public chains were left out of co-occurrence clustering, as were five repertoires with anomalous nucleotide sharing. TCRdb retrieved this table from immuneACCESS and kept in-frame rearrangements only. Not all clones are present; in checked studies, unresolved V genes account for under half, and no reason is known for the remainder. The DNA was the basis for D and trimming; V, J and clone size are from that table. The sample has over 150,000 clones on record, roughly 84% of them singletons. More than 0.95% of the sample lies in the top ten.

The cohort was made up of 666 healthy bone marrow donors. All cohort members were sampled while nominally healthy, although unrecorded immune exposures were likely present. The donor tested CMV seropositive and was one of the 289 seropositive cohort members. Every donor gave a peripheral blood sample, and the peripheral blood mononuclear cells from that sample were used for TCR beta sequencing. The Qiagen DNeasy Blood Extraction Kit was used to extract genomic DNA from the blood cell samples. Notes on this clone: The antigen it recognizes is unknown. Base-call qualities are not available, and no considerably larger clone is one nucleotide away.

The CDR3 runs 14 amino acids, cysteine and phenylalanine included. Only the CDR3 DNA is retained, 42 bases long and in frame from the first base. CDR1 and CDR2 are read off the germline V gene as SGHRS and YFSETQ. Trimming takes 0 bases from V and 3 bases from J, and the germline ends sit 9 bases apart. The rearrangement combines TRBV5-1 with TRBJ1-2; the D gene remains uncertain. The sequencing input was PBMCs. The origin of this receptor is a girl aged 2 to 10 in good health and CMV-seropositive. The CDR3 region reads CASSLDGLDYGYTF. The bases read TGCGCCAGCAGCTTGGACGGGTTGGACTATGGCTACACCTTC.